Listed below are T cell receptor beta chains from one sample, sequenced in a study of T cells after yellow fever vaccination. Using its own MiXCR run on the 5' RACE reads, TCRdb lists one record per CDR3 protein. Of fewer than 400,000 distinct CDR3 sequences listed, approximately 6% are singletons. This material consisted of PBMCs, taken 5 days after the yellow fever booster vaccination. Receptors originate from a young man who received the YFV17D yellow fever vaccine. CDR3s include the opening cysteine and the closing phenylalanine or tryptophan. A D gene is named only where the DNA matches it firmly. Clone size, where shown, is once, few, many, or a class for clones that have expanded.

D gene,J gene,clone size,V gene,CDR3 protein,CDR3 DNA
TRBD2,TRBJ2-7,many,TRBV7-2,CASSLDRAGASEQYF,TGTGCCAGCAGCTTAGACCGAGCGGGAGCTTCTGAGCAGTACTTC
NA,TRBJ1-2,NA,TRBV5-1,CASSAPRDVSPQLDGYTF,TGCGCCAGCAGCGCACCCCGGGACGTAAGCCCCCAGCTGGATGGCTACACCTTC
NA,TRBJ2-3,many,TRBV9,CASSPLGEAPSATQYF,TGTGCCAGCAGCCCCTTGGGGGAGGCCCCCTCGGCTACGCAGTATTTT
NA,TRBJ2-7,NA,TRBV6-1,CASGTTESYEQYF,TGTGCCAGCGGTACCACCGAGTCCTACGAGCAGTACTTC
NA,TRBJ2-1,NA,TRBV3-1,CASSQDDSNEQFF,TGTGCCAGCAGCCAAGATGACAGCAATGAGCAGTTCTTC
TRBD2,TRBJ2-7,few,TRBV7-3,CASSLGGRSPPEQYF,TGTGCCAGCAGCTTAGGCGGGAGAAGCCCACCCGAGCAGTACTTC
TRBD1,TRBJ2-1,few,TRBV19,CASSLRQGSSYNEQFF,TGTGCCAGTAGCTTACGACAGGGATCATCCTACAATGAGCAGTTCTTC
NA,TRBJ2-3,many,TRBV11-2,CASLGSGTDTQYF,TGTGCCAGCCTCGGATCCGGCACAGATACGCAGTATTTT
NA,TRBJ2-5,few,TRBV18,CASSSIYITETQYF,TGTGCCAGCTCCTCGATATACATCACGGAGACCCAGTACTTC
NA,TRBJ2-5,many,TRBV20-1,CSARGAGTQYF,TGCAGTGCTAGAGGGGCTGGGACCCAGTACTTC
TRBD1,TRBJ2-7,many,TRBV5-1,CASSPLGQGMYEQYF,TGCGCCAGCAGCCCCCTCGGACAGGGTATGTACGAGCAGTACTTC
TRBD2,TRBJ2-5,NA,TRBV3-1,CASSHPGEGEKTQYF,TGTGCCAGCAGCCATCCGGGGGAGGGCGAAAAGACCCAGTACTTC
NA,TRBJ2-1,many,TRBV7-2,CASSLGGINKVGEQFF,TGTGCCAGCAGCTTAGGCGGGATAAACAAGGTCGGTGAGCAGTTCTTC
NA,TRBJ1-2,NA,TRBV20-1,CSASRTEYGYTF,TGCAGTGCTAGTAGGACGGAGTATGGCTACACCTTC
NA,TRBJ2-2,few,TRBV19,CASSIFGRGTGELFF,TGTGCCAGTAGTATTTTCGGGAGAGGTACCGGGGAGCTGTTTTTT
NA,TRBJ2-1,NA,TRBV6-2/TRBV6-3,CTPRGTPYNEQFF,TGTACCCCGAGGGGGACCCCCTACAATGAGCAGTTCTTC
NA,TRBJ2-7,many,TRBV10-2,CASSDLGFGQYF,TGCGCCAGCAGTGACTTAGGGTTCGGGCAGTACTTC
NA,TRBJ2-7,few,TRBV14,CASSQDLNNEQYF,TGTGCCAGCAGCCAAGATTTAAATAACGAACAGTACTTC